This record covers a single T cell receptor (beta chain). This clone was counted a few times. It has no known antigen specificity. No much larger clonotype is one base removed from it; base qualities were not supplied. The sample is drawn from a study of T cell changes during pregnancy in multiple sclerosis (dated by TCRdb to between 2018 and 2020). Turning to the overall study: In women with multiple sclerosis, the researchers looked at how the T cell repertoire shifted as pregnancy progressed.

Preparation of the library involved the immunoSEQ multiplex PCR assay. TCRdb mirrors the immuneACCESS table, restricted to in-frame sequences. Some clones are absent from its copies; in checked studies, under half trace to an unresolved V gene, and the reason for the others is unknown. This sample gives under 45,000 clones in total; about 94% of them show up just once. Under 0.4% of the sample goes to the ten largest clones. CDR1 and CDR2 are read off the germline V gene (reference sequence) as MNHNY and SVGAGI. From V the trimming removes 5 bases and from J it removes 5 bases, while the gene matches leave 8 bases of the junction unaccounted for. The CDR3 starts with the cysteine, ends with the phenylalanine, and has 15 residues. Of the read, only the CDR3 DNA is kept; its 45 bases are in frame from base 1.

This TCR came from a female donor with multiple sclerosis, enrolled in a pregnancy study. This specimen consisted of CD4+ T cells from peripheral blood mononuclear cells, obtained after pregnancy. Recombination linked TRBV6-6 to TRBJ1-5, and TRBD1 matches 8 of the central bases. The bases read TGTGCCAGCAGTAGCCGGGACAGGCCGTATCAGCCCCAGCATTTT. Protein translation: CASSSRDRPYQPQHF.